The 22 T cell receptor beta chains below were found in one sample sequenced in a study of OX40 agonist ivuxolimab in advanced cancers. Assay used: immunoSEQ multiplex PCR; TCRdb lists only in-frame clones, some missing. In the table there are 60,000 to 95,000 clones, 85% of which are singletons. This specimen consisted of CD4+ or CD8+ T cells sorted from blood, obtained in a trial of the OX40 agonist ivuxolimab. The receptors stem from an adult with an advanced solid tumor such as melanoma, head and neck, liver or kidney cancer.

This chain links TRBV5-1 with TRBJ2-3; 8 bases align to TRBD2. This CDR3 region has 20 residues. Germline values: CDR1 SGHRS, CDR2 YFSETQ. The trim removed 4 bases at V and 1 base at J, leaving 20 bases unmatched. The CDR3: CASSEMRRGASSSGTDTQYF. The CDR3 DNA reads TGCGCCAGCAGCGAAATGCGGCGGGGGGCCTCATCATCCGGCACAGATACGCAGTATTTT.

The CDR3 is CASSPRKDTQYF. DNA for the CDR3: TGTGCCAGCTCACCACGGAAAGATACGCAGTATTTT. This sequence joins TRBV18 and TRBJ2-3; D is undetermined. This CDR3 region has 12 residues. V was trimmed by 1 base and J by 5 bases, leaving 4 bases between them. The germline CDR1 and CDR2 sequences are KGHSH and LQKENI.

This clone was found once. The chain employs TRBV19 and TRBJ1-3; D uncertain. The germline V gene has CDR1 LNHDA and CDR2 SQIVND (reference sequence). The CDR3 sequence is 16 residues long. Between the trimmed V and J ends, which lost 1 base and 0 bases, there was a span of 10 bases. CDR3 protein: CASSIGGTYSGNTIYF. The DNA for the CDR3 is TGTGCCAGTAGTATAGGCGGTACTTACTCTGGAAACACCATATATTTT. Full variable domain (missing parts from reference TRBV19 and TRBJ1-3): DGGITQSPKYLFRKEGQNVTLSCEQNLNHDAMYWYRQDPGQGLRLIYYSQIVNDFQKGDIAEGYSVSREKKESFPLTVTSAQKNPTAFYLCASSIGGTYSGNTIYFGEGSWLTVV.

Only one count was recorded for this clone. V usage is TRBV6-5 and J usage is TRBJ2-3; D remains ambiguous. V was cut by 10 bases and J by 8 bases, with 25 bases left in between. Germline-derived CDR1 and CDR2 are MNHEY and SVGAGI. The CDR3 has 15 amino acids. CDR3 in amino acids: CATKVLDAGPATQYF. CDR3 nucleotide sequence: TGTGCCACCAAAGTTCTCGACGCAGGCCCCGCTACGCAGTATTTT.

V gene TRBV20-1 combines with J gene TRBJ2-2; D is unresolved. CDR1 DFQATT and CDR2 SNEGSKA come from the germline V gene (reference sequence). Trimming took off 3 bases at V and 6 bases at J, with 5 bases between the two ends. The CDR3 is 11 residues long. The CDR3 region has the DNA TGCAGTGCTAGGAGCCCCGGGGAGCTGTTTTTT. This sequence encodes CSARSPGELFF.

The chain couples TRBV9 to TRBJ2-7, with D possibly being TRBD1 or TRBD2 (6 bases each). Trimming took 0 bases from V and 3 from J, leaving 16 bases between them. This CDR3 has 16 residues. From germline, CDR1 is SGDLS and CDR2 YYNGEE. CDR3 DNA sequence: TGTGCCAGCAGCGTAGGCTGGAGGGGGACGATCTACGAGCAGTACTTC. Translated: CASSVGWRGTIYEQYF.

The count of this clone is one. This chain connects TRBV10-2 to TRBJ1-6; no clear D gene. The germline V and J ends were trimmed by 4 bases and 1 base, with 5 bases remaining between them. In germline, CDR1 is WSHSY, CDR2 SAAADI. This CDR3 has 14 residues. The CDR3 nucleotides are TGCGCCAGCAGTGGTGGGTCCTATAATTCACCCCTCCACTTT. Translated: CASSGGSYNSPLHF.

This clone was recorded only once. The genes are TRBV25-1 and TRBJ1-5; 10 bases fit TRBD1. The V and J ends lost 3 bases and 2 bases, in that order; junction bases with no gene match: 4. CDR1 is MGHDK and CDR2 is SYGVNS in the germline V gene. The CDR3 spans 16 residues. Here the CDR3 DNA reads TGTGCCAGCAGTGAGGGGGACAGGGGACGCAATCAGCCCCAGCATTTT. The encoded protein is CASSEGDRGRNQPQHF.

This sequence joins TRBV6-5 and TRBJ1-6, with D hard to call. This CDR3 spans 12 amino acids. Looked up from germline, CDR1 is MNHEY and CDR2 is SVGAGI. V was clipped by 5 bases and J by 8 bases, with 7 bases between them. This CDR3 reads CASSEQDSPLHF. The CDR3 nucleotides are TGTGCCAGCAGTGAGCAAGATTCACCCCTCCACTTT.

This chain joins TRBV6-1 and TRBJ2-3, with 8 bases matching TRBD2. The CDR3 spans 14 residues. With V trimmed by 7 bases and J by 6 bases, 9 bases remained unmatched. Germline CDR1 reads MNHNS; CDR2 reads SASEGT. CDR3 region: CASMTYGGEDTQYF. As DNA, the CDR3 is TGTGCCAGCATGACCTACGGGGGGGAGGATACGCAGTATTTT.

In its sample, this clone was seen a few times. The chain recombines TRBV29-1 with TRBJ1-2; weak D call: TRBD1 (6 bases). Germline assignment: CDR1 SQVTM and CDR2 ANQGSEA. Trimming took 4 bases from V and 7 from J, leaving 10 bases between them. The CDR3 spans 11 residues. The CDR3 DNA sequence: TGCAGCGTTGTACAGGGACCTGGCTACACCTTC. This encodes CSVVQGPGYTF.

The table lists this clone with a count of one. The V and J genes are TRBV19 and TRBJ2-1; D is undetermined. The CDR3 loop spans 17 amino acids. The V end was cut by 1 base, the J end by 6 bases, with 19 bases between. Per germline, CDR1 LNHDA and CDR2 SQIVND (reference sequence). The CDR3 loop is CASSIVGRRLYANEQFF. The DNA of the CDR3 is TGTGCCAGTAGTATAGTAGGCCGCCGCCTCTACGCCAATGAGCAGTTCTTC.

J is TRBJ1-5 and V is TRBV10-1, with unresolved D. Germline assignment: CDR1 WNHNN and CDR2 SYGVQD (reference sequence). V was pared by 1 base and J by 0 bases, with 16 bases between. This CDR3 has 18 amino acids. The DNA for the CDR3 is TGCGCCAGCAGTGAGTTAGAGGGTCGGGGATATAGCAATCAGCCCCAGCATTTT. This sequence encodes CASSELEGRGYSNQPQHF.

The CDR3 nucleotides are TGTGCCAGCAGGCCAGGACAGGAGGGACTCTATGGCTACACCTTC. This encodes CASRPGQEGLYGYTF. This sequence joins TRBV6-5 and TRBJ1-2; the match to TRBD1 covers 7 bases. Trimming at V came to 6 bases and at J to 4 bases, leaving 11 bases not matched to a gene. Germline V gene data show CDR1 as MNHEY and CDR2 as SVGAGI. The CDR3 runs to 15 residues.

The V gene is TRBV18, the J gene TRBJ2-3; 7 bases agree with TRBD1. The CDR3 runs to 16 residues. The V and J ends lost 5 bases and 6 bases, in that order; junction bases with no gene match: 14. Germline values: CDR1 KGHSH, CDR2 LQKENI. The CDR3 nucleotides are TGTGCCAGCTCAGAGGGGGCAGCGACTACTGACGATACGCAGTATTTT. It encodes CASSEGAATTDDTQYF. Full variable domain (outside the CDR3, taken from reference TRBV18 and TRBJ2-3): NAGVMQNPRHLVRRRGQEARLRCSPMKGHSHVYWYRQLPEEGLKFMVYLQKENIIDESGMPKERFSAEFPKEGPSILRIQQVVRGDSAAYFCASSEGAATTDDTQYFGPGTRLTVL.

This clone has just one count. The chain carries TRBV18 and TRBJ1-4; 9 positions match TRBD1. Germline lookup yields CDR1 KGHSH and CDR2 LQKENI. J gave up 4 bases and V 3 bases, and 6 bases lay outside the gene matches. The length of the CDR3 is 16 residues. The chain's CDR3 is CASSPRRGQGNEKLFF. CDR3 DNA: TGTGCCAGCTCACCGAGGCGGGGACAGGGTAATGAAAAACTGTTTTTT.

The V gene is TRBV6-1, the J gene TRBJ2-5, with 7 bases identical to TRBD2. Germline V lookup: CDR1 MNHNS, CDR2 SASEGT. This CDR3 contains 15 residues. Trimming cost V 4 bases and J 5 bases; bases outside gene matches: 10. CDR3 sequence reads: CASSVTGGWGETQYF. The CDR3 DNA is TGTGCCAGCAGTGTTACGGGGGGTTGGGGGGAGACCCAGTACTTC.

This clone was counted only a few times. The V call is TRBV2, the J call TRBJ1-5; D unclear. The CDR3 contains 12 residues. CDR1 and CDR2 (germline): SNHLY, FYNNEI. Trimming removed 0 bases from V and 7 bases from J, with 4 bases in between. CDR3 nucleotides: TGTGCCAGCAGTGAAGCTCGACAGCCCCAGCATTTT. Encoded protein: CASSEARQPQHF.

The J gene is TRBJ1-2, the V gene TRBV6-6, with 10 bases fitting TRBD1. This CDR3 comprises 14 residues. The V gene end was trimmed by 7 bases and the J gene end by 8 bases; junction bases not matched to a gene: 10. Germline V lookup: CDR1 MNHNY, CDR2 SVGAGI (reference sequence). CDR3 amino acids: CASTPLGTGVGYTF. The CDR3 DNA reads TGTGCCAGCACCCCGTTGGGGACAGGGGTGGGCTACACCTTC.

This sequence joins TRBV5-1 and TRBJ2-3; maybe TRBD2 (6 bases). The ends were cut back, 0 bases at V and 0 bases at J, with 11 bases in the middle. The germline V gene encodes CDR1 SGHRS and CDR2 YFSETQ. This CDR3 has 16 residues. DNA for the CDR3: TGCGCCAGCAGCTTGGAGGGGAGGACTAGCACAGATACGCAGTATTTT. This encodes CASSLEGRTSTDTQYF.

This clone turned up a few times. The chain couples TRBV18 to TRBJ1-2; no clear D gene. Trimming took 3 bases from V and 4 from J, leaving 9 bases between them. The CDR3 is made up of 13 amino acids. Germline loops: CDR1 KGHSH, CDR2 LQKENI. The CDR3 coding sequence is TGTGCCAGCTCACCGGACGGGGTCTATGGCTACACCTTC. Encoded protein: CASSPDGVYGYTF.

The gene calls are TRBV7-2 and TRBJ1-6; the D is unclear. V gave up 1 base and J gave up 6 bases, with 13 bases separating them. This CDR3 comprises 16 residues. Germline V gives CDR1 SGHTA, CDR2 FQGNSA. CDR3 in DNA: TGTGCCAGCAGCTTAGAAAGGGATCGGAGTAATTCACCCCTCCACTTT. Its protein is CASSLERDRSNSPLHF.